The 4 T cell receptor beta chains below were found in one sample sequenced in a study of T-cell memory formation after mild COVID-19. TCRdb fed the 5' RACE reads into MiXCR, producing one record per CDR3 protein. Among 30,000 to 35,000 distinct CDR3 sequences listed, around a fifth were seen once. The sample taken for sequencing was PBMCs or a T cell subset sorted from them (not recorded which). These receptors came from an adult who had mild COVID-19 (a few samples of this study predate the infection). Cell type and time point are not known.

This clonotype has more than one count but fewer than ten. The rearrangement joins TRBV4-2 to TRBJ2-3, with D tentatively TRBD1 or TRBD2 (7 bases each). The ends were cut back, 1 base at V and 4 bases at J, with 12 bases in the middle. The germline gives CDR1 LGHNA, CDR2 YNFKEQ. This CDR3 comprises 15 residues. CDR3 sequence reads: CASSQGQGGADTQYF. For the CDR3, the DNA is TGTGCCAGCAGCCAAGGGCAGGGGGGGGCAGATACGCAGTATTTT.

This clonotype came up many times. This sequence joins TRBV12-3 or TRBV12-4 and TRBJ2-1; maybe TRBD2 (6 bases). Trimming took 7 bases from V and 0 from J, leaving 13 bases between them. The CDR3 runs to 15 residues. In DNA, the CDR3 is TGTGCCAGCATGACCGGGAGTGGCTCCTACAATGAGCAGTTCTTC. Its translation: CASMTGSGSYNEQFF.

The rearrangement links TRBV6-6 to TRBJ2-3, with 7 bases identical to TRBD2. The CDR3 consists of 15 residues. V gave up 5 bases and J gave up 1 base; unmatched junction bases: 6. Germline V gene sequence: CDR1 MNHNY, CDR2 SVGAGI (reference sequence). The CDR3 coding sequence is TGTGCCAGCAGTGACCGGGAGGCGGGCACAGATACGCAGTATTTT. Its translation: CASSDREAGTDTQYF.

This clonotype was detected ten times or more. CDR3 nucleotides: TGCAGTGCTCCCGGGACTAGCCTGTATTTT. Residues: CSAPGTSLYF. This rearrangement joins TRBV20-1 to TRBJ2-3, with TRBD2 matching 9 bases. V lost 5 bases, J lost 14 bases, and 5 bases stayed unmatched. The germline gives CDR1 DFQATT, CDR2 SNEGSKA (reference sequence). This CDR3 contains 10 residues.